Sequencing of this T cell receptor (beta chain) was carried out in a study of T cell changes during pregnancy in multiple sclerosis. Profiling relied on immunoSEQ multiplex PCR, and the TCRdb table lists in-frame clones only, not all of them. Among roughly 14,000 clones listed, 70% to 90% were seen once. The CDR3 contains 15 residues. Germline V gene lookup returns CDR1 SNHLY and CDR2 FYNNEI. The V end was cut by 2 bases, the J end by 5 bases, with 12 bases between. This clone was seen just once. The chain combines TRBV2 with TRBJ1-4, with D possibly matching TRBD1 (5 bases). Material: CD8+ T cells from peripheral blood mononuclear cells, obtained in the first trimester of pregnancy. The sequence came from a female donor with multiple sclerosis, enrolled in a pregnancy study. CDR3 DNA: TGTGCCAGCAGTGAATTCAGGGCCCCGAATGAAAAACTGTTTTTT. Translating it yields CASSEFRAPNEKLFF.